The clone carrying this T cell receptor beta chain was observed a handful of times. Its antigen is as yet unknown. Time point described: newly diagnosed GD, antithyroid drugs for less than 3 months. Making the TCR library involved RNA that had been extracted from PBMCs. CDR3 size: 13 residues. Between the trimmed V and J ends, which lost 6 bases and 11 bases, there was a span of 17 bases. This specimen belongs to a study of regulatory T cells in long-lasting Graves disease. Study results and limitations: When disease was persistent, TRBV28, TRBJ1-2 and TRBJ2-5 were the favored segments.

With iRepertoire HTBI primers and Arm-PCR of CDR3 regions, TCR beta libraries were built. TCRdb fed the multiplex PCR reads into MiXCR, producing one record per CDR3 protein. This sample has 380,000 or so distinct CDR3 sequences; roughly 15% occur once, and the top ten carry over 20%. In addition, the sample was reused for a study of T cells in Graves' hyperthyroidism and ophthalmopathy. That paper notes: First-round RT-PCR with HTBI primers amplified the TCR CDR3 region.

The sample consisted of peripheral blood mononuclear cells (PBMCs), taken at new diagnosis, from a patient treated with antithyroid drugs. The rearrangement links TRBV12-3 or TRBV12-4 to TRBJ1-3; maybe TRBD1 (5 bases). This TCR was recovered from a woman aged 18-29 years with Graves disease. CDR3 bases: TGTGCCAGCAGCTTGATAGTTGGGGGACCCATATATTTT. Translated: CASSLIVGGPIYF.